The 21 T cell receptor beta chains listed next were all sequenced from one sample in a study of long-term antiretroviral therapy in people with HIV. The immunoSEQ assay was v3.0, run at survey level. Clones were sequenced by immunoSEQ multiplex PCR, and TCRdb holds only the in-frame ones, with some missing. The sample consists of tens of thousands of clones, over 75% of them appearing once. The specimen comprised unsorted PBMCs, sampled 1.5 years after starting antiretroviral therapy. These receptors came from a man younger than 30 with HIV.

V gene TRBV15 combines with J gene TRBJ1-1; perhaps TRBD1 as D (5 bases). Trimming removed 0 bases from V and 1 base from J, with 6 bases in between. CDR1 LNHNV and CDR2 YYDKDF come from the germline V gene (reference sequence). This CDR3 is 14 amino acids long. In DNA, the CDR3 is TGTGCCACCAGCAGAGATGACAGGAACACTGAAGCTTTCTTT. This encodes CATSRDDRNTEAFF.

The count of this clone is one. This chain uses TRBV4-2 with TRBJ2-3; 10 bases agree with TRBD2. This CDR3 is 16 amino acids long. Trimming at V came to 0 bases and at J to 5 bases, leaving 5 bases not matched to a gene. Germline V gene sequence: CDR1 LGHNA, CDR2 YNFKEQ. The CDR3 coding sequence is TGTGCCAGCAGCCAAGACGGGACTAGCGCCGGAGATACGCAGTATTTT. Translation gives CASSQDGTSAGDTQYF.

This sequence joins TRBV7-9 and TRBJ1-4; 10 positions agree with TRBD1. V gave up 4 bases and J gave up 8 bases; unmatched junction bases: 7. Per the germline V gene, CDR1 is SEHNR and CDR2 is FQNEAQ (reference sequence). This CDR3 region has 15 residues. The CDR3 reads CASSSSGTGVEKLFF. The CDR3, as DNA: TGTGCCAGCAGCTCAAGCGGGACAGGGGTCGAAAAACTGTTTTTT.

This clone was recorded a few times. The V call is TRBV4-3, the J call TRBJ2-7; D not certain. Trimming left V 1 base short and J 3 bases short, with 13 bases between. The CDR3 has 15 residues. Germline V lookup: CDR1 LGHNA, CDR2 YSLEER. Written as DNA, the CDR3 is TGCGCCAGCAGCCAAGCCCAGACACCCCTCTACGAGCAGTACTTC. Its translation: CASSQAQTPLYEQYF.

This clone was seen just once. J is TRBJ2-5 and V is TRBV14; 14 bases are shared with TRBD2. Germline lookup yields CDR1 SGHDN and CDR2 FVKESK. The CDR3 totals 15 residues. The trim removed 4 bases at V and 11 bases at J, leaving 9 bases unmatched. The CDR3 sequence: CASSPLGLAGVSQYF. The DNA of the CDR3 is TGTGCCAGCAGCCCCCTGGGACTAGCGGGAGTCTCTCAGTACTTC.

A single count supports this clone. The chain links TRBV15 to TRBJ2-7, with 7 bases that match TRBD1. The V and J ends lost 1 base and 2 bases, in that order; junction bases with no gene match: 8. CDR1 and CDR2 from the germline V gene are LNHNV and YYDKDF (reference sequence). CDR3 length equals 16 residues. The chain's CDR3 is CATSRGWGTDTYEQYF. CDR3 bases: TGTGCCACCAGCAGAGGGTGGGGGACAGACACCTACGAGCAGTACTTC.

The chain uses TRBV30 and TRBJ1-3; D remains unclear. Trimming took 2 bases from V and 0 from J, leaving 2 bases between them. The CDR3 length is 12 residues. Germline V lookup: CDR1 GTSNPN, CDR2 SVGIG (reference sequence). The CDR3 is CAWSISGNTIYF. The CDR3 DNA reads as TGTGCCTGGAGTATCTCTGGAAACACCATATATTTT.

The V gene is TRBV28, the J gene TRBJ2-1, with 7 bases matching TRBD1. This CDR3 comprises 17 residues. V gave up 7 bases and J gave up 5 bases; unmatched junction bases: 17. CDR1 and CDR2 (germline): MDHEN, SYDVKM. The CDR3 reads CASKGGALWLANNEQFF. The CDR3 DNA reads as TGTGCCAGCAAAGGGGGCGCGCTATGGCTAGCAAACAATGAGCAGTTCTTC.

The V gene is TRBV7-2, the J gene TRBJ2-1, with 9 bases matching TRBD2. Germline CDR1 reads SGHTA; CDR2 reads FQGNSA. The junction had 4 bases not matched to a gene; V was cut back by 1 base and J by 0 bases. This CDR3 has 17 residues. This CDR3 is CASSLGGAGGSYNEQFF. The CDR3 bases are TGTGCCAGCAGCTTAGGTGGAGCGGGGGGCTCCTACAATGAGCAGTTCTTC.

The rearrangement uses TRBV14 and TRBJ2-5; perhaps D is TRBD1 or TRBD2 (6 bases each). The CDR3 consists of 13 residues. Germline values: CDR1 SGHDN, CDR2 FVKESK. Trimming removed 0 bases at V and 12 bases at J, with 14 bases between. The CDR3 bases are TGTGCCAGCAGCCAAGATCTCCGGGGGCAGGAGTACTTC. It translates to CASSQDLRGQEYF.

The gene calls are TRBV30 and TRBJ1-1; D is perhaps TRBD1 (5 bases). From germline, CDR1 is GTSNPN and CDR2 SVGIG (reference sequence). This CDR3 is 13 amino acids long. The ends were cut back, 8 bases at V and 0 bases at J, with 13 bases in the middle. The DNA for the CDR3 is TGTGCCGGGGGGACGGGCATGAACACTGAAGCTTTCTTT. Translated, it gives CAGGTGMNTEAFF.

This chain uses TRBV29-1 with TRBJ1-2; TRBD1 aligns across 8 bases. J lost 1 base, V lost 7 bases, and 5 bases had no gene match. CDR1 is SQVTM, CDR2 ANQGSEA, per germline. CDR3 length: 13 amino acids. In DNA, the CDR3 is TGCAGCGCCGGGACAGGACTTAACTATGGCTACACCTTC. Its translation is CSAGTGLNYGYTF. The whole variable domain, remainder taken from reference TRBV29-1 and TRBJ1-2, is SAVISQKPSRDICQRGTSLTIQCQVDSQVTMMFWYRQQPGQSLTLIATANQGSEATYESGFVIDKFPISRPNLTFSTLTVSNMSPEDSSIYLCSAGTGLNYGYTFGSGTRLTVV.

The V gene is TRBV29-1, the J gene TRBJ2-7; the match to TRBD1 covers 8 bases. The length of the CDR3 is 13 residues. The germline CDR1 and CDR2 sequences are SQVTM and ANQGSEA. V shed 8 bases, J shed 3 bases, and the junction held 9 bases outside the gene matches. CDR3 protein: CSTYRGRHYEQYF. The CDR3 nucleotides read TGCAGCACATACAGGGGGAGACACTACGAGCAGTACTTC.

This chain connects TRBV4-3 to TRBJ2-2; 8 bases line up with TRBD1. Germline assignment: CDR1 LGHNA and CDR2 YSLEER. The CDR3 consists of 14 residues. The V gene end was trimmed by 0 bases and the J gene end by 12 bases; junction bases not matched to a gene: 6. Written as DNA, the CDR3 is TGCGCCAGCAGCCAAGATCCCGGCAGGGGGCAGCTGTTTTTT. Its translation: CASSQDPGRGQLFF.

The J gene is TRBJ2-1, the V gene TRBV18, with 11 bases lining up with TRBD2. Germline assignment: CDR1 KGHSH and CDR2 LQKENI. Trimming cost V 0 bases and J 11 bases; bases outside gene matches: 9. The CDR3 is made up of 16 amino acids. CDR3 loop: CASSPPWLAGGFQQFF. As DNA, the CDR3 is TGTGCCAGCTCACCACCGTGGCTAGCGGGAGGTTTTCAGCAGTTCTTC.

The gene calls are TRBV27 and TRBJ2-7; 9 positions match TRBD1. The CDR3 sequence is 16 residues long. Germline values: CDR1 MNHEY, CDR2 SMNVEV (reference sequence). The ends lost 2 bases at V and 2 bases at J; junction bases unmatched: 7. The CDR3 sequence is CASSLAGTGKTYEQYF. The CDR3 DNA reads TGTGCCAGCAGTTTAGCCGGGACAGGGAAAACCTACGAGCAGTACTTC.

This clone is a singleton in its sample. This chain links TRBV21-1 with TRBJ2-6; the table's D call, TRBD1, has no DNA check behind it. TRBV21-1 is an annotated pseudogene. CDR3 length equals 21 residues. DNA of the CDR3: TGTGCCAGCAGCAAAGTTTGGGTGACCCGGGACAGGGGATACGGGGCCAACGTCCTGACTTTC. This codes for CASSKVWVTRDRGYGANVLTF.

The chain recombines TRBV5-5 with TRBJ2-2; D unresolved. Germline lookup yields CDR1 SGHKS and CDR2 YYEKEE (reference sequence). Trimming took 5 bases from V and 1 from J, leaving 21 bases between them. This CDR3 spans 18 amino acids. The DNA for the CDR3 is TGTGCCAGCAGTCGGACGGATTCCCACCAGCAGAACACCGGGGAGCTGTTTTTT. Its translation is CASSRTDSHQQNTGELFF.

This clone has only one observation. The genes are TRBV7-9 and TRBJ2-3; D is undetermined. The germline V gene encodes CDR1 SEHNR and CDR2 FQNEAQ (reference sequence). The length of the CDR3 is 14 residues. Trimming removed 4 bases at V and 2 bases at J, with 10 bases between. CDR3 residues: CASSSRVDTDTQYF. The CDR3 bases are TGTGCCAGCAGCTCCCGGGTTGACACAGATACGCAGTATTTT.

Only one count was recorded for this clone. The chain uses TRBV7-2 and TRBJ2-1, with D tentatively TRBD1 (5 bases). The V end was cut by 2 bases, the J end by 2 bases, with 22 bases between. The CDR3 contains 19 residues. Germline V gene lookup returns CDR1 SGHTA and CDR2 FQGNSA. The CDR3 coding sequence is TGTGCCAGCAGCTTAAGTGGGGCAGGGATCATCAATCCCTACAATGAGCAGTTCTTC. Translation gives CASSLSGAGIINPYNEQFF.

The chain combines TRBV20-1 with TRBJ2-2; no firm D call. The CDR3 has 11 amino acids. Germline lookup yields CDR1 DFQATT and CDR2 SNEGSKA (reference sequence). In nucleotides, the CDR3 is TGCAGCACAAAAAACACCGGGGAGCTGTTTTTT. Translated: CSTKNTGELFF.